Below, 4 T cell receptor beta chains from the same sample are listed, as sequenced in a study of cytomegalovirus exposure and HLA in healthy donors. PCR amplification relied on 60 Vbeta primers (plus 13 Jbeta primers). Clones were sequenced by immunoSEQ multiplex PCR, and TCRdb holds only the in-frame ones, with some missing. The sample has 210,000 or so clones, around 73% seen once. Sequencing used PBMCs. The receptor source for this set is a woman between 25 and 40 years old in good health and CMV-seropositive.

The chain links TRBV18 to TRBJ1-1; D gene unclear. Per the germline V gene, CDR1 is KGHSH and CDR2 is LQKENI. This CDR3 has 15 residues. V was pared by 6 bases and J by 0 bases, with 14 bases between. The DNA for the CDR3 is TGTGCCAGCTCGGCTGCGAGGGCCTTGAACACTGAAGCTTTCTTT. Translating it yields CASSAARALNTEAFF.

CDR3 in DNA: TGTGCCAGCAGCTTGGCGGTGACAGGGTTTAACTATGGCTACACCTTC. This gives the protein CASSLAVTGFNYGYTF. V is TRBV5-4 and J is TRBJ1-2; 7 nucleotides line up with TRBD1. This CDR3 has 16 residues. The germline V gene has CDR1 SGHNT and CDR2 YYREEE (reference sequence). The V segment lost 0 bases and the J segment 1 base; nucleotides outside the gene matches: 6.

The chain couples TRBV4-2 to TRBJ2-1, with 8 bases that match TRBD2. CDR3 length: 17 residues. Germline CDR1 and CDR2: LGHNA and YNFKEQ. After removal of 1 base from V and 4 bases from J, the junction contained 9 bases not matched to a gene. DNA for the CDR3: TGTGCCAGCAGCCAAGTACCCAGCGGGAGTAAGTACAATGAGCAGTTCTTC. This encodes CASSQVPSGSKYNEQFF.

The sample holds a few counts of this clone. This chain links TRBV5-5 with TRBJ2-1, with D possibly matching TRBD2 (6 bases). V lost 0 bases, J lost 3 bases, and 16 bases lay in between. Germline V lookup: CDR1 SGHKS, CDR2 YYEKEE (reference sequence). The CDR3 totals 17 residues. CDR3 region: CASSLDTQRVSYNEQFF. The CDR3 coding sequence is TGTGCCAGCAGCTTGGACACCCAGCGGGTAAGCTACAATGAGCAGTTCTTC.